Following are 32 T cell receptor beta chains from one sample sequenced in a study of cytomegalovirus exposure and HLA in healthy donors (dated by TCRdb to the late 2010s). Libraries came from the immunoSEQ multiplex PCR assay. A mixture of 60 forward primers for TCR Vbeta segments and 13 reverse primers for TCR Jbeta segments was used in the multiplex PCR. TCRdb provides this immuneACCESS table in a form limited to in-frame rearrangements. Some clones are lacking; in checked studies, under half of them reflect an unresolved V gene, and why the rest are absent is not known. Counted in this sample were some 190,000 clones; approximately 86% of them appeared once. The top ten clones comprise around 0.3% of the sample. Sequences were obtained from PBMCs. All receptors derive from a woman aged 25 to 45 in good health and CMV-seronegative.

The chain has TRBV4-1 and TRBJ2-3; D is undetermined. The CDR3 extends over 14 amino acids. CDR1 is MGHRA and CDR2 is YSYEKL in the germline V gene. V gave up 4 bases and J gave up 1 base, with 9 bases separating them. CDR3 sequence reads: CASSLDGGTDTQYF. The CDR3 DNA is TGCGCCAGCAGCCTTGACGGAGGCACAGATACGCAGTATTTT.

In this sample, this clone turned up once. The CDR3 here is CASSPRGGLGGTDTQYF. The CDR3 bases are TGTGCCAGCAGCCCCCGGGGAGGGTTAGGGGGCACAGATACGCAGTATTTT. The chain joins TRBV11-2 to TRBJ2-3; 7 nucleotides line up with TRBD2. With V trimmed by 5 bases and J by 1 base, 12 bases remained unmatched. Per germline, CDR1 SGHAT and CDR2 FQNNGV. The CDR3 consists of 17 residues.

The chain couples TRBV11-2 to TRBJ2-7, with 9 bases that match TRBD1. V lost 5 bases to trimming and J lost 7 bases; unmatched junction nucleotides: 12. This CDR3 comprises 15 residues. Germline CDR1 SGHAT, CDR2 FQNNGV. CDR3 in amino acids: CASSLDRGLTGEQYF. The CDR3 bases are TGTGCCAGCAGCCTCGACAGGGGGTTAACGGGAGAGCAGTACTTC.

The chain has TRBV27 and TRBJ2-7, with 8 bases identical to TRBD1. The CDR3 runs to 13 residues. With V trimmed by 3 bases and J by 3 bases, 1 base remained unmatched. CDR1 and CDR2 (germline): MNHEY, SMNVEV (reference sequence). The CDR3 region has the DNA TGTGCCAGCAGTTTCGGGACAGGCTACGAGCAGTACTTC. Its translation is CASSFGTGYEQYF.

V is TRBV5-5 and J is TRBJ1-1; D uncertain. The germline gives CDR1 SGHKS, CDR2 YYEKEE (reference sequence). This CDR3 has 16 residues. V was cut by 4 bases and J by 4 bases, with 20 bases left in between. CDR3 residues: CASSPAARVGSTEAFF. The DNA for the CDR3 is TGTGCCAGCAGCCCCGCGGCGAGGGTGGGCAGCACTGAAGCTTTCTTT.

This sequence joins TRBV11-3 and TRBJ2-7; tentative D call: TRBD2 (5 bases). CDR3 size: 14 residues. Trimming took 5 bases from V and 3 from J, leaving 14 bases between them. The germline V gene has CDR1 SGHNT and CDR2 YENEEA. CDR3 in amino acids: CASSPGPGNYEQYF. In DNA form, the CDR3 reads TGTGCCAGCAGCCCCGGACCGGGGAACTACGAGCAGTACTTC.

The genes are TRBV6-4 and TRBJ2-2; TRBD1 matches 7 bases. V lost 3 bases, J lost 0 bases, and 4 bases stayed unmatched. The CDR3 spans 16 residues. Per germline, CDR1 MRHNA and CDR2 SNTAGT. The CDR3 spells CASSEEGQANTGELFF. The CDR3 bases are TGTGCCAGCAGTGAGGAAGGACAGGCGAACACCGGGGAGCTGTTTTTT.

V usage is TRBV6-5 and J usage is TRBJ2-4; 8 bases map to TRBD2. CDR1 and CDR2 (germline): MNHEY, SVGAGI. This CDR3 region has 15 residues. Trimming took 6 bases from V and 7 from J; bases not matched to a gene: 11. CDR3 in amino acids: CASSRRGGEGNIQYF. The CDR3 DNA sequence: TGTGCCAGCAGCCGTCGGGGGGGGGAAGGGAACATTCAGTACTTC.

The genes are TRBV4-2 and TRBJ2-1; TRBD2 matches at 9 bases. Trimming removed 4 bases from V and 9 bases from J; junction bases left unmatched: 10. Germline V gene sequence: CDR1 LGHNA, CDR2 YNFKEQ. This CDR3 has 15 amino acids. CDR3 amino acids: CASSPPGGGAAEQFF. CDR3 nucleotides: TGTGCCAGCAGCCCCCCGGGCGGGGGGGCCGCTGAGCAGTTCTTC.

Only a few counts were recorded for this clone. The CDR3 sequence: CASSSDRGYEQYF. The CDR3 nucleotides are TGTGCCAGCAGTTCGGACAGGGGATACGAGCAGTACTTC. The chain carries TRBV6-5 and TRBJ2-7; 9 bases line up with TRBD1. V gave up 4 bases and J gave up 4 bases; unmatched junction bases: 2. The germline V gene has CDR1 MNHEY and CDR2 SVGAGI. The CDR3 runs 13 residues.

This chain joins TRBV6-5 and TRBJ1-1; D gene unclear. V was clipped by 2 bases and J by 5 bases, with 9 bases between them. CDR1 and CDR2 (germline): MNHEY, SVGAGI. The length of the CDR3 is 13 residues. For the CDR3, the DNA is TGTGCCAGCAGTTACGTTACGGGAACTGAAGCTTTCTTT. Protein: CASSYVTGTEAFF.

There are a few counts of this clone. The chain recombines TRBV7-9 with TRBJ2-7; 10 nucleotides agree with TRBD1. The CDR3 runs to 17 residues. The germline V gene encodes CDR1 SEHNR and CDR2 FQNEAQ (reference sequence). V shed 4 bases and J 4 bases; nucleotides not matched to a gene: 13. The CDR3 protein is CASSSPGQGPQLYEQYF. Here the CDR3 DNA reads TGTGCCAGCAGCTCACCGGGACAGGGGCCTCAGTTGTACGAGCAGTACTTC. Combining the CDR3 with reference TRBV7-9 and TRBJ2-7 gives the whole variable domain DTGVSQNPRHKITKRGQNVTFRCDPISEHNRLYWYRQTLGQGPEFLTYFQNEAQLEKSRLLSDRFSAERPKGSFSTLEIQRTEQGDSAMYLCASSSPGQGPQLYEQYFGPGTRLTVT.

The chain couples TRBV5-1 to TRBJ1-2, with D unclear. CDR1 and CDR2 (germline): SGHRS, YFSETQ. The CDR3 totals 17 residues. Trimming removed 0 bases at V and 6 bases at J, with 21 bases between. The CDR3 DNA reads TGCGCCAGCAGCTTGGCCAAGCGGGGTCCGAGGGAGGATGGCTACACCTTC. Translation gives CASSLAKRGPREDGYTF. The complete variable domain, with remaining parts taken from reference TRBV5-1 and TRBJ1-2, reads KAGVTQTPRYLIKTRGQQVTLSCSPISGHRSVSWYQQTPGQGLQFLFEYFSETQRNKGNFPGRFSGRQFSNSRSEMNVSTLELGDSALYLCASSLAKRGPREDGYTFGSGTRLTVV.

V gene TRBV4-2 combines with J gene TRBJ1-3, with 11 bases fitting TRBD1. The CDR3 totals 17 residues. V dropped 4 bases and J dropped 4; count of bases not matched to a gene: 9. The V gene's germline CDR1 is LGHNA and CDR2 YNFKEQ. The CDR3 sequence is CASSPTPGQGEGNTIYF. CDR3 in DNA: TGTGCCAGCAGCCCCACGCCGGGACAGGGGGAAGGAAACACCATATATTTT.

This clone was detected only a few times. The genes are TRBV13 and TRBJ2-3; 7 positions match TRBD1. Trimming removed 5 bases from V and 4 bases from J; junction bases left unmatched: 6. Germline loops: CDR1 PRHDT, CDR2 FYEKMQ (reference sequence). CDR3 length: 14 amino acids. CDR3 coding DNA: TGTGCCAGCAGCCGACAGGGTGGAGCAGATACGCAGTATTTT. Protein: CASSRQGGADTQYF.

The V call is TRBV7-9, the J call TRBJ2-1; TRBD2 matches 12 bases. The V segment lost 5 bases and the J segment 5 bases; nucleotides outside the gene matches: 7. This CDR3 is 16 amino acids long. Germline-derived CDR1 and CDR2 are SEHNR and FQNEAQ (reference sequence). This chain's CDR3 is CASSHRLAGANNEQFF. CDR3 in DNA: TGTGCCAGCAGCCACCGACTAGCGGGGGCGAACAATGAGCAGTTCTTC.

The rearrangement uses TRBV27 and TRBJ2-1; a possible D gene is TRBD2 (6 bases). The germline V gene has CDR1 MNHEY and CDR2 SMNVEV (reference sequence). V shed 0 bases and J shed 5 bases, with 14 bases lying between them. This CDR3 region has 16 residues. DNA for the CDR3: TGTGCCAGCAGTTTATCGGGGCAGGGAGGCCACAATGAGCAGTTCTTC. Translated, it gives CASSLSGQGGHNEQFF.

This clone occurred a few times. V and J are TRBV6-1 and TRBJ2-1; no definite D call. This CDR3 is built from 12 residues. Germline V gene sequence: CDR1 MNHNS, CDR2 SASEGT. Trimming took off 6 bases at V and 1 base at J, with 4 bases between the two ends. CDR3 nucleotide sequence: TGTGCCAGCAGACTTTCCTACAATGAGCAGTTCTTC. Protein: CASRLSYNEQFF.

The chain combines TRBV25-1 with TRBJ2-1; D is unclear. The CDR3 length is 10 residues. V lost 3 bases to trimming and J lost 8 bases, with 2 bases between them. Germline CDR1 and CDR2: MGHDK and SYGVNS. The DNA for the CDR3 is TGTGCCAGCAGTGACGATGAGCAGTTCTTC. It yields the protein CASSDDEQFF.

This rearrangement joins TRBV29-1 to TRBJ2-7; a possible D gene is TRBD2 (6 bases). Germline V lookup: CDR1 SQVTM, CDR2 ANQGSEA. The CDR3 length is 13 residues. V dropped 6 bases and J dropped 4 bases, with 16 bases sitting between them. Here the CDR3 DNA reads TGCAGCGTCCGGGCCTGGGGAGGTTACGAGCAGTACTTC. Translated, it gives CSVRAWGGYEQYF.

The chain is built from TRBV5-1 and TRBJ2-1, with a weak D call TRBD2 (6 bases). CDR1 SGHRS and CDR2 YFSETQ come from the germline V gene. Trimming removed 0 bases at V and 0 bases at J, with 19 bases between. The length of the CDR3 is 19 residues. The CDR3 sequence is CASSLEEGPSLSSYNEQFF. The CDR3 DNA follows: TGCGCCAGCAGCTTGGAGGAGGGTCCTTCATTGAGCTCCTACAATGAGCAGTTCTTC. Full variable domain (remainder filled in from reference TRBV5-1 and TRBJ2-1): KAGVTQTPRYLIKTRGQQVTLSCSPISGHRSVSWYQQTPGQGLQFLFEYFSETQRNKGNFPGRFSGRQFSNSRSEMNVSTLELGDSALYLCASSLEEGPSLSSYNEQFFGPGTRLTVL.

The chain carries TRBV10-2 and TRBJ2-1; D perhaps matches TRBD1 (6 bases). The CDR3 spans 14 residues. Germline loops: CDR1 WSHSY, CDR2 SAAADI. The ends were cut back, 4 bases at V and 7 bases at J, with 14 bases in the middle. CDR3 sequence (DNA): TGCGCCAGCAGTGTAGCGCCGAGGGGGAATGAGCAGTTCTTC. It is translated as CASSVAPRGNEQFF.

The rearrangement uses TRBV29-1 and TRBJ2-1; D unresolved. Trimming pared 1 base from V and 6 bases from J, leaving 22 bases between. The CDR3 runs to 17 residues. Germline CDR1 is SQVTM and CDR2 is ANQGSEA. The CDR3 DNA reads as TGCAGCGTTGAAGCGAGCTATATCTCCTACGAAGTCAATGAGCAGTTCTTC. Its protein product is CSVEASYISYEVNEQFF.

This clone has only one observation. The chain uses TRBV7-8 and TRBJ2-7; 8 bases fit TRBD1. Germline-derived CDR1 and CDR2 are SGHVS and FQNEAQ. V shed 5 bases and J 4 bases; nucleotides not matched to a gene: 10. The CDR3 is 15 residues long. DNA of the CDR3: TGTGCCAGCAGCGCGCTGACAGGGGAAGGGTACGAGCAGTACTTC. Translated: CASSALTGEGYEQYF.

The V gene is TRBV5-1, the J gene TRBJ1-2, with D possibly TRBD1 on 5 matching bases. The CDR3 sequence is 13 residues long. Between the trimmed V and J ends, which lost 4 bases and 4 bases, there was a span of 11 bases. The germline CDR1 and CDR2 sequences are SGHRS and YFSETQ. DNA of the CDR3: TGCGCCAGCAGCCCCGACAGAATCTATGGCTACACCTTC. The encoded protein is CASSPDRIYGYTF.

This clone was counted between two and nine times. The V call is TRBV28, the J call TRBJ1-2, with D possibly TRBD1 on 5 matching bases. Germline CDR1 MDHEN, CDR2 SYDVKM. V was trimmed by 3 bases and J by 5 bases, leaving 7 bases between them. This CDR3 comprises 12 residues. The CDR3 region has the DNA TGTGCCAGCAGTTTGGCAGGGTATGGCTACACCTTC. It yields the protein CASSLAGYGYTF.

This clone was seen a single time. CDR3 residues: CASSHRSINRGTNEKLFF. The CDR3, as DNA: TGTGCCAGCAGCCACCGCTCCATAAACAGGGGCACTAATGAAAAACTGTTTTTT. This rearrangement joins TRBV4-2 to TRBJ1-4, with 7 bases fitting TRBD1. Germline V gene sequence: CDR1 LGHNA, CDR2 YNFKEQ. The CDR3 runs 18 residues. Trimming removed 3 bases from V and 2 bases from J; junction bases left unmatched: 12.

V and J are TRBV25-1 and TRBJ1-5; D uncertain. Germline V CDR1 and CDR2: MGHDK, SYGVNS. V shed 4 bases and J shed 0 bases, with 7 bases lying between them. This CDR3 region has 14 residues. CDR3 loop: CASSGPYSNQPQHF. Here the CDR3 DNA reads TGTGCCAGCAGTGGGCCTTATAGCAATCAGCCCCAGCATTTT.

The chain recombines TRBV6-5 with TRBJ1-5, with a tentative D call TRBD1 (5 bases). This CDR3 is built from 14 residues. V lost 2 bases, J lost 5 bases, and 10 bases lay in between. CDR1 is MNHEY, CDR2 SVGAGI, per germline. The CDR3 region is CASSYGRGHQPQHF. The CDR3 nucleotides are TGTGCCAGCAGTTACGGTAGGGGTCATCAGCCCCAGCATTTT.

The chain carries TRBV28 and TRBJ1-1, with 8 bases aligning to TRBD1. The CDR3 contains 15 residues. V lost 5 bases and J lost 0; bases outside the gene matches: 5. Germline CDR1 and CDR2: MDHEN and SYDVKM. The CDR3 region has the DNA TGTGCCAGCAGTACAGGGACAGGCATGAACACTGAAGCTTTCTTT. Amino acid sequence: CASSTGTGMNTEAFF.

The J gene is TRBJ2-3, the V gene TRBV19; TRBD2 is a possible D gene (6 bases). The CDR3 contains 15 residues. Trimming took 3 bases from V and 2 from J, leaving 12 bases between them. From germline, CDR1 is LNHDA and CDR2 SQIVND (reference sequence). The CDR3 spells CASSIGASDTDTQYF. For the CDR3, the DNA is TGTGCCAGTAGTATTGGGGCTAGCGACACAGATACGCAGTATTTT.

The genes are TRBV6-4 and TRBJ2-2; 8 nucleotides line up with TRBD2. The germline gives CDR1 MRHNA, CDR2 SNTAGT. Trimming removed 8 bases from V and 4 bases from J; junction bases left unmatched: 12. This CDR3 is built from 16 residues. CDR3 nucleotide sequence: TGTGCCAGCTCCGAAGGAGCGGGAGAGGCCACCGGGGAGCTGTTTTTT. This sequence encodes CASSEGAGEATGELFF.